This TCR beta chain was captured by sequencing in a study of beta chain features in type 1 diabetes. General observations from the study: High TCR expression in some cells could lead to their over-representation in cDNA sequencing.

As every portion of the isolated RNA was reverse transcribed, the sequencing read expressed TCRB transcripts. Sequenced by immunoSEQ multiplex PCR; TCRdb stores in-frame clones only, minus some. The sample holds 200,000 to 250,000 clones; around a quarter are singletons and the top ten take around 4%. CD4+ naive, central memory, regulatory and stem cell-like memory subsets were isolated by sorting on CD45RO/CCR7/CD25/CD127/CD95/CD27. The authors obtained over 95% purity in all sorted populations. Note on this clone: The antigen is unknown.

This TCR came from a man younger than 45 in good health. The material sequenced was central memory CD4+ T cells from blood.

CDR3 DNA: TGTGCCTGGAGTGCGCCAGATACGCAGTATTTT. As protein: CAWSAPDTQYF. J is TRBJ2-3 and V is TRBV30; the D is unclear. Germline V gene sequence: CDR1 GTSNPN, CDR2 SVGIG (reference sequence). The CDR3 runs to 11 residues. With 1 base removed from V and 4 bases from J, the gap between germline ends came to 3 bases.